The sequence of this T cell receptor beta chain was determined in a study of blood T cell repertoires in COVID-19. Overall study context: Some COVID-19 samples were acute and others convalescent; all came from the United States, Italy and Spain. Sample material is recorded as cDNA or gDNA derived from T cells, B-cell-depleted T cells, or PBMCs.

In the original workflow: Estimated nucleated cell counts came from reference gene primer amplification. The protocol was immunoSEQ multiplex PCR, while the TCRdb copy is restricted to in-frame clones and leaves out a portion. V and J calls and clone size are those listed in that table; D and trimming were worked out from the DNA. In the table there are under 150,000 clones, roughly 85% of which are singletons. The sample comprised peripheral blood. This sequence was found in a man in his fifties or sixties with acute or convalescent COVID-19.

CDR3 sequence reads: CASSYAGAVGNTIYF. The CDR3 nucleotides read TGTGCCAGCAGTTACGCAGGGGCGGTAGGAAACACCATATATTTT. The J gene is TRBJ1-3, the V gene TRBV6-5; possible D gene TRBD1, 6 bases. Looked up from germline, CDR1 is MNHEY and CDR2 is SVGAGI. V was trimmed by 2 bases and J by 4 bases, leaving 12 bases between them. There are 15 residues in the CDR3.